What follows are 23 T cell receptor beta chains derived from one specimen sequenced in a study of beta chain features in type 1 diabetes. Study-level points and caveats: People with Type 1 diabetes carried modestly yet significantly shorter TCRB CDR3s in all four CD4+ subsets.

The study reverse transcribed the entire isolated RNA, so it sequenced expressed TCRB transcripts. Method: immunoSEQ multiplex PCR; TCRdb's copy keeps in-frame clones and lacks some. The table shows more than 300,000 clones, with 9.3% occurring only once. Their antigens are not known. The sample was central memory CD4+ T cells from blood. Receptor source: a man younger than 45 with type 1 diabetes.

This rearrangement joins TRBV30 to TRBJ2-6, with TRBD1 matching 10 bases. The V segment lost 5 bases and the J segment 0 bases; nucleotides outside the gene matches: 4. Per the germline V gene, CDR1 is GTSNPN and CDR2 is SVGIG (reference sequence). This CDR3 comprises 16 residues. CDR3 sequence (DNA): TGTGCCTGGGGACAGGGGGTTTTCTCTGGGGCCAACGTCCTGACTTTC. Its translation is CAWGQGVFSGANVLTF.

This chain joins TRBV28 and TRBJ2-2, with 9 bases identical to TRBD1. V lost 4 bases to trimming and J lost 6 bases; unmatched junction nucleotides: 12. The CDR3 length is 17 residues. Germline V gene sequence: CDR1 MDHEN, CDR2 SYDVKM. The DNA for the CDR3 is TGTGCCAGCAGTTCACAGCCGGGACAGGGAAGTGCCGGGGAGCTGTTTTTT. Its translation is CASSSQPGQGSAGELFF.

This clone was observed a few times. The chain has TRBV15 and TRBJ2-1, with 14 bases lining up with TRBD2. Per germline, CDR1 LNHNV and CDR2 YYDKDF (reference sequence). The CDR3 sequence is 16 residues long. J was trimmed by 10 bases and V by 5 bases; bases with no gene match: 10. The CDR3 spells CATSGPTSGGAREQFF. The CDR3 DNA reads as TGTGCCACCAGCGGACCGACTAGCGGGGGGGCCAGGGAGCAGTTCTTC. The whole variable domain, filled in from reference TRBV15 and TRBJ2-1, reads DAMVIQNPRYQVTQFGKPVTLSCSQTLNHNVMYWYQQKSSQAPKLLFHYYDKDFNNEADTPDNFQSRRPNTSFCFLDIRSPGLGDTAMYLCATSGPTSGGAREQFFGPGTRLTVL.

This clone was observed a few times. The V call is TRBV1, the J call TRBJ2-3. TRBV1 constitutes a pseudogene. The CDR3 has 17 amino acids. DNA for the CDR3: TGCACCAGCAGCCGGGGGAAAGGGGAGAGGGACACAGATACGCAGTATTTT. Translated: CTSSRGKGERDTDTQYF.

About this clone: The same CDR3 also results from other DNA sequences found in this sample. The chain combines TRBV7-2 with TRBJ2-7; 10 bases agree with TRBD2. Germline lookup yields CDR1 SGHTA and CDR2 FQGNSA. The trim removed 1 base at V and 5 bases at J, leaving 5 bases unmatched. There are 15 residues in the CDR3. CDR3 region: CASSLVASGGHEQYF. DNA of the CDR3: TGTGCCAGCAGCTTAGTTGCTAGCGGGGGACACGAGCAGTACTTC.

The chain is built from TRBV7-8 and TRBJ2-7; TRBD2 matches 8 bases. The trim removed 3 bases at V and 4 bases at J, leaving 17 bases unmatched. There are 18 residues in the CDR3. Per the germline V gene, CDR1 is SGHVS and CDR2 is FQNEAQ. In DNA form, the CDR3 reads TGTGCCAGCAGCTTCCGGCCGGGGGGGCTAGAGAATAAATACGAGCAGTACTTC. As protein: CASSFRPGGLENKYEQYF.

V and J are TRBV5-5 and TRBJ2-3; D gene uncertain. The germline gives CDR1 SGHKS, CDR2 YYEKEE (reference sequence). V lost 4 bases to trimming and J lost 8 bases, with 11 bases between them. The CDR3 runs to 12 residues. CDR3 protein: CASSHEIGTQYF. For the CDR3, the DNA is TGTGCCAGCAGCCACGAGATCGGTACGCAGTATTTT.

With respect to this clone: A far larger clone is just one base off, so this is likely a read error. Additional DNA sequences in this sample encode the identical CDR3. The rearrangement joins TRBV7-9 to TRBJ1-3; D remains unclear. Trimming cost V 1 base and J 0 bases, with 4 bases left between them. CDR3 size: 14 residues. CDR1 is SEHNR and CDR2 is FQNEAQ in the germline V gene (reference sequence). The CDR3 region has the DNA TGTGCCAGCAGCTTAGATAGCTCTGGAAACACCATATATTTT. Its protein product is CASSLDSSGNTIYF. The full variable domain, rest sourced from reference TRBV7-9 and TRBJ1-3, is DTGVSQNPRHKITKRGQNVTFRCDPISEHNRLYWYRQTLGQGPEFLTYFQNEAQLEKSRLLSDRFSAERPKGSFSTLEIQRTEQGDSAMYLCASSLDSSGNTIYFGEGSWLTVV.

There are a few counts of this clone. V and J are TRBV7-9 and TRBJ2-3; TRBD2 might be the D (5 bases). Germline V CDR1 and CDR2: SEHNR, FQNEAQ (reference sequence). V lost 3 bases to trimming and J lost 6 bases, with 7 bases between them. This CDR3 is built from 12 residues. The CDR3 loop is CASSFGVDTQYF. DNA of the CDR3: TGTGCCAGCAGCTTCGGGGTGGATACGCAGTATTTT.

This clone has just a few counts. The V gene is TRBV6-1, the J gene TRBJ2-3; 9 nucleotides line up with TRBD2. The germline V gene has CDR1 MNHNS and CDR2 SASEGT. The CDR3 loop spans 15 amino acids. Trimming cost V 6 bases and J 4 bases; bases outside gene matches: 8. Here the CDR3 DNA reads TGTGCCAGCAGCAAATTAGCGGGGGTGCCAGATACGCAGTATTTT. It translates to CASSKLAGVPDTQYF.

The chain carries TRBV19 and TRBJ1-1; D unclear. Germline CDR1 is LNHDA and CDR2 is SQIVND (reference sequence). CDR3 length: 14 amino acids. V was shortened by 5 bases and J by 2 bases, with 12 bases between the two germline ends. CDR3 amino acids: CASSEINLNTEAFF. CDR3 nucleotide sequence: TGTGCCAGTAGTGAAATCAACCTAAACACTGAAGCTTTCTTT.

The chain joins TRBV30 to TRBJ1-1; D is uncertain. The germline V and J ends were trimmed by 4 bases and 7 bases, with 10 bases remaining between them. The length of the CDR3 is 11 residues. Per the germline V gene, CDR1 is GTSNPN and CDR2 is SVGIG (reference sequence). The CDR3 DNA follows: TGTGCCTGGATGTGGCTTAATGAAGCTTTCTTT. It is translated as CAWMWLNEAFF.

There are a few counts of this clone. The rearrangement links TRBV28 to TRBJ2-7; D possibly corresponds to TRBD1 (6 bases). V was trimmed by 10 bases and J by 3 bases, leaving 13 bases between them. Germline V gene data show CDR1 as MDHEN and CDR2 as SYDVKM. This CDR3 region has 12 residues. The CDR3, as DNA: TGTGCCACACAGGGAGAAGGCTACGAGCAGTACTTC. It codes for CATQGEGYEQYF.

This chain connects TRBV5-1 to TRBJ2-7; possibly TRBD1 for D (6 bases). The length of the CDR3 is 16 residues. Trimming shortened V by 4 bases and J by 0 bases, and 17 bases separated the two germline ends. CDR1 is SGHRS and CDR2 is YFSETQ in the germline V gene. The CDR3 nucleotides are TGCGCCAGCAGCAAGGACAGCATCCAACTCTCCTACGAGCAGTACTTC. It encodes CASSKDSIQLSYEQYF.

The V call is TRBV21-1, the J call TRBJ2-1. TRBV21-1 is described as a pseudogene. The CDR3 extends over 16 amino acids. The CDR3 coding sequence is TGTGCCAGCAGCAAAGCTGATAAGGGTCGGTTCAATGAGCAGTTCTTC. As protein: CASSKADKGRFNEQFF.

This clone showed up just a few times. The chain is built from TRBV21-1 and TRBJ2-7; whether TRBD1, the table's D call, matches the DNA was not checked. TRBV21-1 is a documented pseudogene. The CDR3 length is 13 residues. In DNA form, the CDR3 reads TGTGCCTGCAAGGGGGTGCCCATCCCCGAGCAGTACTTC. Residues: CACKGVPIPEQYF.

The chain couples TRBV6-4 to TRBJ2-3; D unclear. Trimming removed 4 bases from V and 0 bases from J, with 8 bases in between. This CDR3 contains 14 residues. Looked up from germline, CDR1 is MRHNA and CDR2 is SNTAGT. This chain's CDR3 is CASSVALSTDTQYF. CDR3 nucleotide sequence: TGTGCCAGCAGTGTCGCCCTTAGCACAGATACGCAGTATTTT.

The V call is TRBV5-6, the J call TRBJ2-3; 7 bases map to TRBD1. This CDR3 comprises 16 residues. V trimming: 4 bases; J trimming: 0 bases; junction bases outside the gene matches: 8. The germline V gene has CDR1 SGHDT and CDR2 YYEEEE. As DNA, the CDR3 is TGTGCCAGCAGCAGGCGGACAGGTGCTAGCACAGATACGCAGTATTTT. Encoded protein: CASSRRTGASTDTQYF.

The chain employs TRBV20-1 and TRBJ2-3; perhaps TRBD2 as D (6 bases). Per germline, CDR1 DFQATT and CDR2 SNEGSKA (reference sequence). The length of the CDR3 is 11 residues. The germline V and J ends were trimmed by 5 bases and 8 bases, with 11 bases remaining between them. The CDR3 here is CSAAWRGTQYF. The CDR3 DNA is TGCAGTGCTGCCTGGAGGGGTACGCAGTATTTT.

This sequence joins TRBV7-2 and TRBJ1-5; D unclear. Germline values: CDR1 SGHTA, CDR2 FQGNSA. Between the trimmed V and J ends, which lost 5 bases and 6 bases, there was a span of 11 bases. The CDR3 contains 13 residues. The CDR3 sequence is CASSAYEGQPQHF. In nucleotides, the CDR3 is TGTGCCAGCAGCGCCTACGAGGGTCAGCCCCAGCATTTT.

This sequence joins TRBV29-1 and TRBJ1-2; 10 nucleotides match TRBD1. CDR3 length: 13 amino acids. CDR1 and CDR2 (germline): SQVTM, ANQGSEA. V shed 2 bases and J 8 bases; nucleotides not matched to a gene: 5. The CDR3 is CSVESWTGGGYTF. The CDR3 DNA follows: TGCAGCGTTGAAAGTTGGACAGGGGGAGGCTACACCTTC.

In its sample, this clone was seen a few times. The sample contains more than one DNA sequence encoding this CDR3. The V gene is TRBV27, the J gene TRBJ2-5, with 9 bases aligning to TRBD1. Germline values: CDR1 MNHEY, CDR2 SMNVEV (reference sequence). V shed 6 bases and J 1 base; nucleotides not matched to a gene: 6. This CDR3 contains 15 residues. The CDR3, as DNA: TGTGCCAGCAGCCCGGGACAGGGAGGCCAAGAGACCCAGTACTTC. Amino acid sequence: CASSPGQGGQETQYF.

Only a few counts were recorded for this clone. The chain recombines TRBV6-5 with TRBJ2-2; TRBD1 or TRBD2 may be the D gene (5 bases each). Trimming took off 6 bases at V and 3 bases at J, with 14 bases between the two ends. The CDR3 has 15 residues. Germline assignment: CDR1 MNHEY and CDR2 SVGAGI. In nucleotides, the CDR3 is TGTGCCAGCAGATTAGTACAGGAGGACACCGGGGAGCTGTTTTTT. This codes for CASRLVQEDTGELFF.